These 32 T cell receptor beta chains came from one sample sequenced in a study of shared clonotypes between healthy human individuals. Libraries were prepared by immunoSEQ multiplex PCR; TCRdb keeps only in-frame clonotypes and omits some of them. Among 450,000 to 500,000 clones listed, around four fifths were seen once. The sequenced material came from PBMCs. All receptors come from a woman aged 40 to 49 in good health. Some clones in this sample may be carry-over from other donors' samples.

The genes are TRBV9 and TRBJ2-7; the D gene could be TRBD1 or TRBD2 (5 bases each). Deletions cut 0 bases from V and 0 bases from J, with 10 bases between. CDR3 length: 15 amino acids. Germline-derived CDR1 and CDR2 are SGDLS and YYNGEE. The CDR3 sequence: CASSVGGTHSYEQYF. The CDR3 DNA reads as TGTGCCAGCAGCGTAGGAGGGACCCACTCCTACGAGCAGTACTTC.

J is TRBJ2-1 and V is TRBV11-1, with 7 bases identical to TRBD2. Germline V gene lookup returns CDR1 SGHAT and CDR2 FQDESV (reference sequence). V shed 2 bases and J 5 bases; nucleotides not matched to a gene: 12. The CDR3 totals 17 residues. The CDR3 DNA follows: TGTGCCAGCAGCTTAAGGGCTAGCGGCTTCGTCAACAATGAGCAGTTCTTC. Encoded protein: CASSLRASGFVNNEQFF.

The chain joins TRBV11-2 to TRBJ2-2; D call uncertain. The CDR3 covers 14 residues. From germline, CDR1 is SGHAT and CDR2 FQNNGV. V lost 0 bases, J lost 2 bases, and 4 bases lay in between. CDR3 bases: TGTGCCAGCAGCTTAGATCAAAACACCGGGGAGCTGTTTTTT. This gives the protein CASSLDQNTGELFF.

The V call is TRBV9, the J call TRBJ2-1; the D is unclear. CDR3 size: 17 residues. Germline V gene lookup returns CDR1 SGDLS and CDR2 YYNGEE. The ends were cut back, 0 bases at V and 0 bases at J, with 13 bases in the middle. The CDR3 nucleotides are TGTGCCAGCAGCGTAGCTCTGGCCCCTAGCTCCTACAATGAGCAGTTCTTC. Its protein is CASSVALAPSSYNEQFF. Drawing the rest from reference TRBV9 and TRBJ2-1, the complete variable domain is DSGVTQTPKHLITATGQRVTLRCSPRSGDLSVYWYQQSLDQGLQFLIQYYNGEERAKGNILERFSAQQFPDLHSELNLSSLELGDSALYFCASSVALAPSSYNEQFFGPGTRLTVL.

This clone appeared a single time. The rearrangement uses TRBV18 and TRBJ2-7; D is unclear. The V and J ends lost 6 bases and 0 bases respectively, with 15 bases between them. The CDR3 extends over 15 amino acids. Germline CDR1 KGHSH, CDR2 LQKENI. CDR3 amino acids: CASSSTGGPSYEQYF. CDR3 DNA sequence: TGTGCCAGCTCCAGCACTGGCGGACCCTCCTACGAGCAGTACTTC.

The chain couples TRBV7-7 to TRBJ2-5, with 10 bases fitting TRBD1. Trimming removed 1 base from V and 2 bases from J; junction bases left unmatched: 7. From germline, CDR1 is SSHAT and CDR2 FNYEAQ (reference sequence). The CDR3 covers 17 residues. The CDR3 region has the DNA TGTGCCAGCAGCTTAGGATCCGGGACAGGGGATCAAGAGACCCAGTACTTC. This sequence encodes CASSLGSGTGDQETQYF. The whole variable domain, remainder taken from reference TRBV7-7 and TRBJ2-5, is GAGVSQSPRYKVTKRGQDVTLRCDPISSHATLYWYQQALGQGPEFLTYFNYEAQPDKSGLPSDRFSAERPEGSISTLTIQRTEQRDSAMYRCASSLGSGTGDQETQYFGPGTRLLVL.

The chain joins TRBV2 to TRBJ2-7, with D possibly matching TRBD1 (8 bases). The V gene lost 7 bases and the J gene lost 5 bases, with 18 bases spanning the gap. The CDR3 runs to 14 residues. Germline V lookup: CDR1 SNHLY, CDR2 FYNNEI. CDR3 amino acids: CASTRTGRGDEQYF. The CDR3 DNA is TGTGCCAGCACCAGGACAGGGAGGGGCGACGAGCAGTACTTC. Drawing the rest from reference TRBV2 and TRBJ2-7, the complete variable domain is EPEVTQTPSHQVTQMGQEVILRCVPISNHLYFYWYRQILGQKVEFLVSFYNNEISEKSEIFDDQFSVERPDGSNFTLKIRSTKLEDSAMYFCASTRTGRGDEQYFGPGTRLTVT.

This chain joins TRBV5-1 and TRBJ1-4; 7 nucleotides align to TRBD1. Germline loops: CDR1 SGHRS, CDR2 YFSETQ. The CDR3 contains 17 residues. Trimming cost V 4 bases and J 8 bases; bases outside gene matches: 17. CDR3 region: CASSPTGTASSLEKLFF. The CDR3 DNA reads TGCGCCAGCAGCCCGACCGGGACAGCCTCGTCTCTGGAAAAACTGTTTTTT.

The chain recombines TRBV27 with TRBJ2-1; weak D call: TRBD2 (5 bases). The CDR3 is 17 residues long. Trimming cost V 0 bases and J 2 bases, with 14 bases left between them. Germline CDR1 and CDR2: MNHEY and SMNVEV (reference sequence). DNA of the CDR3: TGTGCCAGCAGTTTATCGGGGATAATTAGCGCCTACAATGAGCAGTTCTTC. This gives the protein CASSLSGIISAYNEQFF.

The chain carries TRBV5-4 and TRBJ2-2; TRBD2 agrees at 14 bases. The V and J ends lost 4 bases and 4 bases, in that order; junction bases with no gene match: 3. The germline gives CDR1 SGHNT, CDR2 YYREEE (reference sequence). This CDR3 comprises 16 residues. The CDR3 DNA follows: TGTGCCAGCAGCGCGGGACTAGCGGGAGCCACCGGGGAGCTGTTTTTT. It is translated as CASSAGLAGATGELFF.

V and J are TRBV5-1 and TRBJ2-7, with D possibly TRBD1 on 5 matching bases. The CDR3 is 14 amino acids. Trimming removed 1 base from V and 3 bases from J, with 11 bases in between. Germline values: CDR1 SGHRS, CDR2 YFSETQ. CDR3 sequence: CASSLLPGHYEQYF. DNA of the CDR3: TGCGCCAGCAGCTTGCTCCCAGGGCACTACGAGCAGTACTTC.

J is TRBJ2-3 and V is TRBV6-1, with TRBD1 matching 10 bases. The CDR3 is 13 residues long. Germline assignment: CDR1 MNHNS and CDR2 SASEGT. J was trimmed by 4 bases and V by 6 bases; bases with no gene match: 1. The CDR3 is CASRGQGPDTQYF. CDR3 DNA sequence: TGTGCCAGCAGGGGACAGGGGCCAGATACGCAGTATTTT.

This clone was picked up a small number of times. V and J are TRBV4-3 and TRBJ2-7, with TRBD1 as a possible D gene (5 bases). Germline V gene data show CDR1 as LGHNA and CDR2 as YSLEER. V lost 2 bases and J lost 3, with 14 bases in between. The CDR3 is 15 residues long. The CDR3, as DNA: TGCGCCAGCAGCCAAACCCTTGGACAAATCTACGAGCAGTACTTC. This encodes CASSQTLGQIYEQYF.

The chain couples TRBV7-2 to TRBJ2-3, with D uncertain. Per the germline V gene, CDR1 is SGHTA and CDR2 is FQGNSA. The CDR3 is 14 amino acids. The V and J ends lost 5 bases and 0 bases respectively, with 9 bases between them. DNA for the CDR3: TGTGCCAGCAGCCCCGCACACAGCACAGATACGCAGTATTTT. This gives the protein CASSPAHSTDTQYF. Looking up the rest from reference TRBV7-2 and TRBJ2-3 gives the full variable domain: GAGVSQSPSNKVTEKGKDVELRCDPISGHTALYWYRQSLGQGLEFLIYFQGNSAPDKSGLPSDRFSAERTGGSVSTLTIQRTQQEDSAVYLCASSPAHSTDTQYFGPGTRLTVL.

This chain uses TRBV23-1 with TRBJ1-5; D remains unclear. TRBV23-1 is classed as an ORF, of uncertain function. Trimming stripped 8 bases from V and 3 bases from J, with 14 bases between. This CDR3 region has 14 residues. The CDR3 loop reads CASGSDSVNQPQHF. Written as DNA, the CDR3 is TGCGCCAGCGGTTCGGACTCCGTCAATCAGCCCCAGCATTTT.

This clone was seen a handful of times. The chain recombines TRBV7-9 with TRBJ2-1; D might be TRBD1 (6 bases). The V end was cut by 6 bases, the J end by 12 bases, with 18 bases between. Germline loops: CDR1 SEHNR, CDR2 FQNEAQ (reference sequence). This CDR3 has 13 amino acids. The CDR3 here is CASSLAGALGQFF. The CDR3 region has the DNA TGTGCCAGCAGTCTCGCAGGGGCCTTAGGGCAGTTCTTC.

In this sample, this clone turned up a few times. The genes are TRBV6-1 and TRBJ1-5; D remains ambiguous. The V gene lost 5 bases and the J gene lost 3 bases, with 11 bases spanning the gap. The CDR3 loop spans 14 amino acids. Germline assignment: CDR1 MNHNS and CDR2 SASEGT. CDR3 DNA: TGTGCCAGCAGTCGTACTGGAGACAATCAGCCCCAGCATTTT. Translation: CASSRTGDNQPQHF.

The chain couples TRBV7-2 to TRBJ1-2, with D unresolved. CDR1 SGHTA and CDR2 FQGNSA come from the germline V gene. V was shortened by 5 bases and J by 6 bases, with 13 bases between the two germline ends. The CDR3 loop spans 13 amino acids. CDR3 protein: CASSPARVNGYTF. The CDR3 DNA is TGTGCCAGCAGCCCGGCCCGGGTAAATGGCTACACCTTC.

The chain employs TRBV28 and TRBJ2-1, with D tentatively TRBD1 (5 bases). V was cut by 6 bases and J by 3 bases, with 21 bases left in between. CDR1 and CDR2 from the germline V gene are MDHEN and SYDVKM. The CDR3 runs 17 residues. The chain's CDR3 is CASSPPNRLGRYNEQFF. CDR3 bases: TGTGCCAGCAGCCCACCAAACAGGTTAGGTCGCTACAATGAGCAGTTCTTC.

As to this clone: Germline and junction disagree at one end, which may indicate a read error. V and J are TRBV30 and TRBJ2-1, with D perhaps matching TRBD2 (5 bases). Germline V CDR1 and CDR2: GTSNPN, SVGIG (reference sequence). The CDR3 length is 12 residues. CDR3 residues: CAWSRTPAGTVF. CDR3 DNA sequence: TGTGCCTGGAGCCGTACCCCCGCGGGTACGGTCTTC.

The chain combines TRBV5-6 with TRBJ1-5, with TRBD1 matching 8 bases. The CDR3 runs to 17 residues. The V segment lost 0 bases and the J segment 0 bases; nucleotides outside the gene matches: 5. Germline V gene sequence: CDR1 SGHDT, CDR2 YYEEEE. The CDR3, as DNA: TGTGCCAGCAGCTTGGGGCAGGGGGCCTATAGCAATCAGCCCCAGCATTTT. It yields the protein CASSLGQGAYSNQPQHF.

The chain has TRBV2 and TRBJ2-7; D gene uncertain. V was clipped by 2 bases and J by 1 base, with 9 bases between them. CDR3 length: 14 amino acids. The V gene's germline CDR1 is SNHLY and CDR2 FYNNEI. CDR3 residues: CASSEQMASYEQYF. DNA of the CDR3: TGTGCCAGCAGTGAACAGATGGCGTCCTACGAGCAGTACTTC.

V and J are TRBV11-2 and TRBJ1-2, with 8 bases fitting TRBD1. Trimming removed 4 bases from V and 5 bases from J; junction bases left unmatched: 9. CDR3 length equals 15 residues. Germline V gene lookup returns CDR1 SGHAT and CDR2 FQNNGV. The CDR3 nucleotides are TGTGCCAGCAGCTCACTCAAGGACAGGGAGTATGGCTACACCTTC. Protein sequence: CASSSLKDREYGYTF.

About this clone: Other DNA sequences within the sample encode an identical CDR3. This sequence joins TRBV5-1 and TRBJ2-5; no clear D. The V gene's germline CDR1 is SGHRS and CDR2 YFSETQ. V lost 0 bases and J 4 bases, leaving 4 bases between the germline ends. CDR3 length: 12 amino acids. The CDR3 DNA reads TGCGCCAGCAGCTTGGAGGGAGAGACCCAGTACTTC. Amino acids: CASSLEGETQYF. Drawing the rest from reference TRBV5-1 and TRBJ2-5, the complete variable domain is KAGVTQTPRYLIKTRGQQVTLSCSPISGHRSVSWYQQTPGQGLQFLFEYFSETQRNKGNFPGRFSGRQFSNSRSEMNVSTLELGDSALYLCASSLEGETQYFGPGTRLLVL.

This clone was observed a handful of times. The chain has TRBV28 and TRBJ2-7, with a possible D match to TRBD1 (6 bases). Trimming took 5 bases from V and 4 from J, leaving 12 bases between them. The CDR3 is 13 residues long. In germline, CDR1 is MDHEN, CDR2 SYDVKM. The CDR3 here is CASSRTATYEQYF. The CDR3 DNA reads TGTGCCAGCAGTAGGACAGCAACATACGAGCAGTACTTC.

For this clone: This CDR3 is also generated by other DNA sequences in the sample. This chain links TRBV7-2 with TRBJ2-3; 13 nucleotides align to TRBD2. Germline V gene data show CDR1 as SGHTA and CDR2 as FQGNSA. CDR3 length equals 15 residues. V dropped 4 bases and J dropped 6; count of bases not matched to a gene: 4. DNA of the CDR3: TGTGCCAGCAGCTCGGGACTAGCGGGAACCGATACGCAGTATTTT. This gives the protein CASSSGLAGTDTQYF.

For this clone: The same CDR3 also results from other DNA sequences found in this sample. Here the CDR3 DNA reads TGCGCCAGCAGCTCAGGACAGGGGTCATACAATGAGCAGTTCTTC. Translating gives CASSSGQGSYNEQFF. This chain connects TRBV5-1 to TRBJ2-1, with 9 bases that match TRBD1. This CDR3 has 15 residues. Trimming at V came to 3 bases and at J to 4 bases, leaving 5 bases not matched to a gene. The germline V gene has CDR1 SGHRS and CDR2 YFSETQ. Drawing the rest from reference TRBV5-1 and TRBJ2-1, the complete variable domain is KAGVTQTPRYLIKTRGQQVTLSCSPISGHRSVSWYQQTPGQGLQFLFEYFSETQRNKGNFPGRFSGRQFSNSRSEMNVSTLELGDSALYLCASSSGQGSYNEQFFGPGTRLTVL.

This chain connects TRBV18 to TRBJ2-3, with unresolved D. Between the trimmed V and J ends, which lost 3 bases and 2 bases, there was a span of 6 bases. The germline gives CDR1 KGHSH, CDR2 LQKENI. The CDR3 is 13 residues long. This CDR3 reads CASSPDTTDTQYF. CDR3 sequence (DNA): TGTGCCAGCTCACCTGATACCACAGATACGCAGTATTTT.

Remarks on this clone: The same CDR3 also results from other DNA sequences found in this sample. The rearrangement links TRBV5-1 to TRBJ1-5, with a possible D match to TRBD1 (5 bases). This CDR3 is built from 15 residues. Between the trimmed V and J ends, which lost 4 bases and 3 bases, there was a span of 14 bases. Germline lookup yields CDR1 SGHRS and CDR2 YFSETQ. As DNA, the CDR3 is TGCGCCAGCAGCCTGTGGGCGGGGGACAATCAGCCCCAGCATTTT. Protein product: CASSLWAGDNQPQHF.

The chain recombines TRBV2 with TRBJ2-5; D is perhaps TRBD1 or TRBD2 (5 bases each). The J call is doubtful: the DNA matches TRBJ2-7 better. Germline loops: CDR1 SNHLY, CDR2 FYNNEI. There are 12 residues in the CDR3. Here the CDR3 DNA reads TGTGCCAGTCGGGACGTGGCCTACGAGCAGTACTTC. Translating it yields CASRDVAYEQYF.

The rearrangement links TRBV2 to TRBJ1-5; a possible D gene is TRBD1 (5 bases). Germline assignment: CDR1 SNHLY and CDR2 FYNNEI. V was shortened by 4 bases and J by 6 bases, with 10 bases between the two germline ends. The CDR3 sequence is 13 residues long. The CDR3 reads CASSVLGVQPQHF. As DNA, the CDR3 is TGTGCCAGCAGTGTGTTGGGGGTTCAGCCCCAGCATTTT.

This chain uses TRBV10-3 with TRBJ2-2, with 10 nucleotides matching TRBD2. Germline lookup yields CDR1 ENHRY and CDR2 SYGVKD. The junction had 8 bases not matched to a gene; V was cut back by 7 bases and J by 6 bases. CDR3 length: 15 amino acids. The CDR3, as DNA: TGTGCCATCAACGGGGAACTAGCGGGACCCGGGGAGCTGTTTTTT. It encodes CAINGELAGPGELFF.